The TCR beta chain under discussion was sequenced for a study of T cells in tuberculosis. Turning to the study itself: The T cells targeted glucose monomycolate, a mycobacterial lipid, via CD1B. Findings of the study overall: The stringent gate may have excluded weak CD1B-GMM tetramer binders.

This clone was recorded only once. Clones were sequenced by immunoSEQ multiplex PCR, and TCRdb holds only the in-frame ones, with some missing. Of about 58,000 clones listed, roughly 87% are singletons. Sorting used thawed, overnight-rested PBMC stained with anti-CD3, a viability dye and GMM-loaded CD1B tetramer. CD1B tetramers were loaded with Rhodococcus equi-derived C32 glucose monomycolate. CD14-expressing monocytes were removed from PBMC before cryopreservation and sorting. The CDR3 contains 15 residues. The V end lost 1 base, the J end lost 8 bases, and 15 bases lay between the germline ends. Germline V gives CDR1 MGHRA, CDR2 YSYEKL.

The V call is TRBV4-1, the J call TRBJ1-5; a weak D match, TRBD1 (5 bases). Sample: CD1b-GMM tetramer-negative cells sorted from PBMCs. This TCR was sampled from an adult woman with latent tuberculosis. This CDR3 is CASSQGAGGTKPQHF. The DNA of the CDR3 is TGCGCCAGCAGCCAAGGAGCGGGTGGGACCAAGCCCCAGCATTTT.